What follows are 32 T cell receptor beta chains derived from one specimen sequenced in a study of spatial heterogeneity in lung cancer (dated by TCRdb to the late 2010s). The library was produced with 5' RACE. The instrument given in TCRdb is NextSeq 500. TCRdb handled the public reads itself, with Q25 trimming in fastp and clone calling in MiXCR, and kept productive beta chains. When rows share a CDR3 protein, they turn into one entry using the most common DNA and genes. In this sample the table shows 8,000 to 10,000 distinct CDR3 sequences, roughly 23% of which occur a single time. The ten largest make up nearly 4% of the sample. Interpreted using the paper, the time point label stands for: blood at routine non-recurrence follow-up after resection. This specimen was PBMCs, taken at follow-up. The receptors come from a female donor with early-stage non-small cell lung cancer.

The CDR3 region has the DNA TGCAGCTCTAATGGAGGGGGAGAGACCCAGTACTTC. Encoded protein: CSSNGGGETQYF. The rearrangement links TRBV29-1 to TRBJ2-5, with D tentatively TRBD1 or TRBD2 (6 bases each). Trimming removed 8 bases from V and 4 bases from J, with 14 bases in between. CDR3 size: 12 residues. Germline CDR1 SQVTM, CDR2 ANQGSEA. The full variable domain, its missing parts supplied by reference TRBV29-1 and TRBJ2-5, is SAVISQKPSRDICQRGTSLTIQCQVDSQVTMMFWYRQQPGQSLTLIATANQGSEATYESGFVIDKFPISRPNLTFSTLTVSNMSPEDSSIYLCSSNGGGETQYFGPGTRLLVL.

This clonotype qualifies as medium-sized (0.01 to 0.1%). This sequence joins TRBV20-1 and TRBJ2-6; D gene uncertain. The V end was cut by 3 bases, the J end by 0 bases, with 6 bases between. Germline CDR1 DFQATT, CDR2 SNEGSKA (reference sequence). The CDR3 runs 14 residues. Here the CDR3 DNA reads TGCAGTGCTAGTGTAAGCTCTGGGGCCAACGTCCTGACTTTC. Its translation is CSASVSSGANVLTF.

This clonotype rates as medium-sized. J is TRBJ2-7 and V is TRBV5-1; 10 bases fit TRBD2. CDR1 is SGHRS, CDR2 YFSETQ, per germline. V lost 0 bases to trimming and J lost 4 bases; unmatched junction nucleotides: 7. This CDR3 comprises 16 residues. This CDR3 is CASSLVGSSGRYEQYF. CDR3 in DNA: TGCGCCAGCAGCTTGGTAGGGTCTAGCGGGAGATACGAGCAGTACTTC. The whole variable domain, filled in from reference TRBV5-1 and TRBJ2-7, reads KAGVTQTPRYLIKTRGQQVTLSCSPISGHRSVSWYQQTPGQGLQFLFEYFSETQRNKGNFPGRFSGRQFSNSRSEMNVSTLELGDSALYLCASSLVGSSGRYEQYFGPGTRLTVT.

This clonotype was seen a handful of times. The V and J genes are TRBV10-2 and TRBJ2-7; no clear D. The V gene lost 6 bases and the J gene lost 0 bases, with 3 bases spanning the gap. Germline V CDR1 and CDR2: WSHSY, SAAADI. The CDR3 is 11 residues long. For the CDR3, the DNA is TGCGCCAGCAGCAGCTCCTACGAGCAGTACTTC. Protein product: CASSSSYEQYF.

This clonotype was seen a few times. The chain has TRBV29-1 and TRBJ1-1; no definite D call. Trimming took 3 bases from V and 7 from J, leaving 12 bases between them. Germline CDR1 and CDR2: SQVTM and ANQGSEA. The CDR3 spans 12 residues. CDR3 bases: TGCAGCGTTGATAGCTCAGGAGTTGAAGCTTTCTTT. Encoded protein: CSVDSSGVEAFF. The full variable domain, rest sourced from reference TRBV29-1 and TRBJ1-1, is SAVISQKPSRDICQRGTSLTIQCQVDSQVTMMFWYRQQPGQSLTLIATANQGSEATYESGFVIDKFPISRPNLTFSTLTVSNMSPEDSSIYLCSVDSSGVEAFFGQGTRLTVV.

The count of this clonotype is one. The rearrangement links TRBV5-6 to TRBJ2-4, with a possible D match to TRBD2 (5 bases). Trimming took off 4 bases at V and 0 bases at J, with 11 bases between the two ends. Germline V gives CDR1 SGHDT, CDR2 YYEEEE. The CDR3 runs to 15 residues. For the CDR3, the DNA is TGTGCCAGCAGCACGGACGGACTAGCCAAAAACATTCAGTACTTC. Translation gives CASSTDGLAKNIQYF.

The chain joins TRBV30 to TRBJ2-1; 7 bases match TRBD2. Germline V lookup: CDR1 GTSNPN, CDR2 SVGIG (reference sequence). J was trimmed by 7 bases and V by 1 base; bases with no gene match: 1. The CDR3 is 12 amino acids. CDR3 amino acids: CAWSASGNEQFF. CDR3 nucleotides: TGTGCCTGGAGTGCTAGCGGAAATGAGCAGTTCTTC.

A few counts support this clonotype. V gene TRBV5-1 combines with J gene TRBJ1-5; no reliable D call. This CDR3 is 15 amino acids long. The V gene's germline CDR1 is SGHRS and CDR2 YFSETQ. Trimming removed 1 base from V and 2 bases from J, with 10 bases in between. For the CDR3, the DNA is TGCGCCAGCAGCTTGTTCGGGGAGGGCAATCAGCCCCAGCATTTT. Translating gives CASSLFGEGNQPQHF.

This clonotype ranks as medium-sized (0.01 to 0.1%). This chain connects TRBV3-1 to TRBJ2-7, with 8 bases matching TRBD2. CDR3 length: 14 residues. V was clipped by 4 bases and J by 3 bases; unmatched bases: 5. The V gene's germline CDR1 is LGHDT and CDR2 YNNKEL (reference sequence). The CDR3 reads CASSLTGTSYEQYF. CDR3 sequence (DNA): TGTGCCAGCAGCCTCACCGGGACTAGCTACGAGCAGTACTTC.

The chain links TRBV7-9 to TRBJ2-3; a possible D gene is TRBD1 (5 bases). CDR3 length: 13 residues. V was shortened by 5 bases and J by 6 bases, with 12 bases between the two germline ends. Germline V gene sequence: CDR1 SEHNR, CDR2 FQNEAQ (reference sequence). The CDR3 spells CASSKDSTDTQYF. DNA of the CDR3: TGTGCCAGCAGCAAAGACAGTACCGATACGCAGTATTTT.

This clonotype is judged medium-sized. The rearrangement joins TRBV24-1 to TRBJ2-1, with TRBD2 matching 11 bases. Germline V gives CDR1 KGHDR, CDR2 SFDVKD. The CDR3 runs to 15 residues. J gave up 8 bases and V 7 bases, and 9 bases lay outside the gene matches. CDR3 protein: CATSLAGGPQDEQFF. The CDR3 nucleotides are TGTGCCACCAGCTTAGCGGGAGGGCCGCAGGATGAGCAGTTCTTC.

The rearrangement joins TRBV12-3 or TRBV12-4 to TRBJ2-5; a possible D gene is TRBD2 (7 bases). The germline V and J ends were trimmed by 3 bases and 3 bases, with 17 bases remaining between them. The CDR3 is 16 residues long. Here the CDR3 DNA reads TGTGCCAGCAGTTTCCGGAGGGGGGGGCAGGAAGAGACCCAGTACTTC. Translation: CASSFRRGGQEETQYF.

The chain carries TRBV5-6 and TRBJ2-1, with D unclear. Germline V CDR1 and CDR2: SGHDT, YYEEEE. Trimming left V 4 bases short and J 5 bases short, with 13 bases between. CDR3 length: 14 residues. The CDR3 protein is CASSLFVTDNEQFF. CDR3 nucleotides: TGTGCCAGCAGCCTCTTCGTCACAGACAATGAGCAGTTCTTC. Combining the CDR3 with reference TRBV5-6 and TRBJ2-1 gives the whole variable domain DAGVTQSPTHLIKTRGQQVTLRCSPKSGHDTVSWYQQALGQGPQFIFQYYEEEERQRGNFPDRFSGHQFPNYSSELNVNALLLGDSALYLCASSLFVTDNEQFFGPGTRLTVL.

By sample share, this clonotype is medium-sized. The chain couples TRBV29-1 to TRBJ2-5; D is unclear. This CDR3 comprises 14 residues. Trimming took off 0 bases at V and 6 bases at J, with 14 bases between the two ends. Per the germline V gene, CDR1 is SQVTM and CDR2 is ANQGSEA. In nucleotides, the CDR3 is TGCAGCGTTGAAGAGTCCGGCACGTCCCAGACCCAGTACTTC. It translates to CSVEESGTSQTQYF.

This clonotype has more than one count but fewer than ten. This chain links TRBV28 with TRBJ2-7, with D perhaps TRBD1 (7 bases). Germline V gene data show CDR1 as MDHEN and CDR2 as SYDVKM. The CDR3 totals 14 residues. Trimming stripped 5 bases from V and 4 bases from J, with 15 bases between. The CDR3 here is CASSIPGGHYEQYF. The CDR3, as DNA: TGTGCCAGCAGTATACCAGGGGGGCATTACGAGCAGTACTTC.

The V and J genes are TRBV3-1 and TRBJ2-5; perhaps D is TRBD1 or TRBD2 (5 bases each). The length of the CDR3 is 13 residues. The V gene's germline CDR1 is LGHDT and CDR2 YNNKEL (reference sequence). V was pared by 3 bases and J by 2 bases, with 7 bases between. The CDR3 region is CASSQGVQETQYF. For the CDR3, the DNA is TGTGCCAGCAGCCAGGGGGTACAAGAGACCCAGTACTTC.

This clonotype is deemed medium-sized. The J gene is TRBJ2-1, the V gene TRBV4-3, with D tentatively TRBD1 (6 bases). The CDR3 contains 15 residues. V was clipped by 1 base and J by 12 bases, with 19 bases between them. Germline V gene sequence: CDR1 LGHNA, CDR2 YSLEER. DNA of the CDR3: TGCGCCAGCAGCCAAGGGGAATGGCTCCAAGGGGGGCAGTTCTTC. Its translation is CASSQGEWLQGGQFF.

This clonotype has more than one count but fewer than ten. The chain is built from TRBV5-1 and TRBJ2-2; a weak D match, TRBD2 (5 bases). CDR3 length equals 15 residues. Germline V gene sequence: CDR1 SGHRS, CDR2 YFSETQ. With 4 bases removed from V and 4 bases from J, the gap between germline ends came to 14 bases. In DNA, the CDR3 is TGCGCCAGCAGCCTCGGAGGATCCAGCACCGGGGAGCTGTTTTTT. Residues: CASSLGGSSTGELFF.

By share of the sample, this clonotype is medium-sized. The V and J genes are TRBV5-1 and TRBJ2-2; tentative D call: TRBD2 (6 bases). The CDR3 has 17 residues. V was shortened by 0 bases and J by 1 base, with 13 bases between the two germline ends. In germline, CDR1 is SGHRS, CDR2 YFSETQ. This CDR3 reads CASSLDARLENTGELFF. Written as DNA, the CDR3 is TGCGCCAGCAGCTTGGACGCGAGACTAGAGAACACCGGGGAGCTGTTTTTT.

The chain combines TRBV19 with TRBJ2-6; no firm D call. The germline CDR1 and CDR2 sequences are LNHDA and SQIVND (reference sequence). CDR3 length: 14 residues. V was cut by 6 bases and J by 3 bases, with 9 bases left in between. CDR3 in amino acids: CASRGPGGANVLTF. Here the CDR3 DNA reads TGTGCCAGTAGAGGACCTGGTGGGGCCAACGTCCTGACTTTC. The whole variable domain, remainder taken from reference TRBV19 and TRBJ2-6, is DGGITQSPKYLFRKEGQNVTLSCEQNLNHDAMYWYRQDPGQGLRLIYYSQIVNDFQKGDIAEGYSVSREKKESFPLTVTSAQKNPTAFYLCASRGPGGANVLTFGAGSRLTVL.

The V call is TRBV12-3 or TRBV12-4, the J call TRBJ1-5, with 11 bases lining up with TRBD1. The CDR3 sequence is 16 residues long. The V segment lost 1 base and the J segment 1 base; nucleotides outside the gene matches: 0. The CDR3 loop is CASSLGDRGSNQPQHF. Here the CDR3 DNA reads TGTGCCAGCAGTTTAGGGGACAGGGGGAGCAATCAGCCCCAGCATTTT.

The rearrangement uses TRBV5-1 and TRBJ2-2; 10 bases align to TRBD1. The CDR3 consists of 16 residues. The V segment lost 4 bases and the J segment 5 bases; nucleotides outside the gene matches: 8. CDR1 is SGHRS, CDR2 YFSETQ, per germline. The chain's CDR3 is CASSPRTGGGTGELFF. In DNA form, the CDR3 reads TGCGCCAGCAGCCCCCGGACAGGGGGAGGTACCGGGGAGCTGTTTTTT. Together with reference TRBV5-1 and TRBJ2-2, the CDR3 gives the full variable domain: KAGVTQTPRYLIKTRGQQVTLSCSPISGHRSVSWYQQTPGQGLQFLFEYFSETQRNKGNFPGRFSGRQFSNSRSEMNVSTLELGDSALYLCASSPRTGGGTGELFFGEGSRLTVL.

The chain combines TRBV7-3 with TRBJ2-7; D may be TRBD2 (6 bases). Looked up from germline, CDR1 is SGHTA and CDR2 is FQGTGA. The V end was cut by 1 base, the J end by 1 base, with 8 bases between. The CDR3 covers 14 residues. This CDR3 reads CASSLNGGSYEQYF. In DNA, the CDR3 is TGTGCCAGCAGCTTAAATGGAGGGTCCTACGAGCAGTACTTC. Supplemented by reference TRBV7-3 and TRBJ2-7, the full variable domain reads GAGVSQTPSNKVTEKGKYVELRCDPISGHTALYWYRQSLGQGPEFLIYFQGTGAADDSGLPNDRFFAVRPEGSVSTLKIQRTERGDSAVYLCASSLNGGSYEQYFGPGTRLTVT.

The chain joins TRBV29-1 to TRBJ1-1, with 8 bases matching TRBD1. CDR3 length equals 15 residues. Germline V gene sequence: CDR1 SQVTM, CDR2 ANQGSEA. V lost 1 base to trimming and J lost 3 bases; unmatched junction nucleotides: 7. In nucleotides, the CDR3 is TGCAGCGTTGAAGGGCTTAGGACAGGGTACACTGAAGCTTTCTTT. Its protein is CSVEGLRTGYTEAFF. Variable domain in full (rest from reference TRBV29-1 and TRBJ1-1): SAVISQKPSRDICQRGTSLTIQCQVDSQVTMMFWYRQQPGQSLTLIATANQGSEATYESGFVIDKFPISRPNLTFSTLTVSNMSPEDSSIYLCSVEGLRTGYTEAFFGQGTRLTVV.

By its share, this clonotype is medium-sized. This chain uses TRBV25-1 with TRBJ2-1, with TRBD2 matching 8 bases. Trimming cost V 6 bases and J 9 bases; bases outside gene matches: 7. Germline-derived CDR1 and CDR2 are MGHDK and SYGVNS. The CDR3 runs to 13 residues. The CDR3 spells CASSRPRGAEQFF. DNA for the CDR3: TGTGCCAGCAGCCGTCCGCGGGGGGCTGAGCAGTTCTTC. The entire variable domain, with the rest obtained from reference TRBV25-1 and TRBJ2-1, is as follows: EADIYQTPRYLVIGTGKKITLECSQTMGHDKMYWYQQDPGMELHLIHYSYGVNSTEKGDLSSESTVSRIRTEHFPLTLESARPSHTSQYLCASSRPRGAEQFFGPGTRLTVL.

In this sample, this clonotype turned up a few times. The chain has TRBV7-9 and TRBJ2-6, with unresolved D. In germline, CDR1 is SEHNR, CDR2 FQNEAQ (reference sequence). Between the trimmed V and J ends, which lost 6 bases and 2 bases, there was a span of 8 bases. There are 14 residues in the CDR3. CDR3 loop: CASSPLAGANVLTF. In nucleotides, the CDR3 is TGTGCCAGCAGTCCACTCGCTGGGGCCAACGTCCTGACTTTC.

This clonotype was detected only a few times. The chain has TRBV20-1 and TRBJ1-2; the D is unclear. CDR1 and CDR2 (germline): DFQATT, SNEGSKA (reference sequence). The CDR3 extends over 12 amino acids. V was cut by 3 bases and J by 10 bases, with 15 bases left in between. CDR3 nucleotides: TGCAGTGCTAGGGTCGGGGTTGAGATCTACACCTTC. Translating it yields CSARVGVEIYTF.

DNA for the CDR3: TGTGCCAGCTCACCCGTGGATAACACTGAAGCTTTCTTT. This encodes CASSPVDNTEAFF. V is TRBV18 and J is TRBJ1-1; D gene unclear. The CDR3 spans 13 residues. V lost 3 bases to trimming and J lost 2 bases, with 7 bases between them. Germline-derived CDR1 and CDR2 are KGHSH and LQKENI. The full variable domain, with the rest looked up from reference TRBV18 and TRBJ1-1, is NAGVMQNPRHLVRRRGQEARLRCSPMKGHSHVYWYRQLPEEGLKFMVYLQKENIIDESGMPKERFSAEFPKEGPSILRIQQVVRGDSAAYFCASSPVDNTEAFFGQGTRLTVV.

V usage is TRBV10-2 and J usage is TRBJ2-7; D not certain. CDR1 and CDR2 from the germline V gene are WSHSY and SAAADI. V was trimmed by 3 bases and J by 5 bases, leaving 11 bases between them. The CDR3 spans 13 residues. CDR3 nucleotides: TGCGCCAGCAGTGAAGGCAGGATGAACGAGCAGTACTTC. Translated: CASSEGRMNEQYF.

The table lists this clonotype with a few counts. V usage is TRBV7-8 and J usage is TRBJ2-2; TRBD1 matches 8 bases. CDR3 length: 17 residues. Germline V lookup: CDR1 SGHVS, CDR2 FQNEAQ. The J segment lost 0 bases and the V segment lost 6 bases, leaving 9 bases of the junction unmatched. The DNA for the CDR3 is TGTGCCAGCAGTGGACAGGGTCTCCTATCGAACACCGGGGAGCTGTTTTTT. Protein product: CASSGQGLLSNTGELFF.

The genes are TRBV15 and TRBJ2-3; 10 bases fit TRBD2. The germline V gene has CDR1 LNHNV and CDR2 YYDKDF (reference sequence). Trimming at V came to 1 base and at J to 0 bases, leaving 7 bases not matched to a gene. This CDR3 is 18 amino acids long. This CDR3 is CATSRGTSGISSTDTQYF. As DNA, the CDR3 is TGTGCCACCAGCAGAGGCACTAGCGGGATTTCTAGCACAGATACGCAGTATTTT.

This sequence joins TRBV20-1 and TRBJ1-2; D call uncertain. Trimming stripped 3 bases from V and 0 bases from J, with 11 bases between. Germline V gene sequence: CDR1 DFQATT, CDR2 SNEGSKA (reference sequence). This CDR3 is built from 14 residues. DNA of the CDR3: TGCAGTGCTAGTAAGCGCAGCACTAACTATGGCTACACCTTC. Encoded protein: CSASKRSTNYGYTF.